The 14 T cell receptor beta chains listed next were all sequenced from one sample in a study of blood T cell repertoires in COVID-19. This table comes from immunoSEQ multiplex PCR, and its TCRdb copy is limited to in-frame clones, with some not included. Of a few hundred thousand clones listed, approximately 90% are singletons. What was sequenced was PBMCs or T cells enriched from blood (not recorded which). These TCRs come from a woman between 45 and 65 years old who had recovered from COVID-19.

The chain carries TRBV4-2 and TRBJ1-5; TRBD1 aligns across 9 bases. The trim removed 3 bases at V and 5 bases at J, leaving 5 bases unmatched. CDR1 is LGHNA and CDR2 is YNFKEQ in the germline V gene. The CDR3 runs 15 residues. CDR3 region: CASSHTTGGYQPQHF. CDR3 nucleotide sequence: TGTGCCAGCAGCCATACGACAGGGGGATATCAGCCCCAGCATTTT.

The CDR3 DNA sequence: TGTGCCAGTTCAACAGGGTATGAAGCTTTCTTT. Residues: CASSTGYEAFF. V is TRBV19 and J is TRBJ1-1; D possibly corresponds to TRBD1 (6 bases). Trimming stripped 8 bases from V and 7 bases from J, with 11 bases between. Germline CDR1 is LNHDA and CDR2 is SQIVND (reference sequence). CDR3 size: 11 residues.

Worth noting for this clone: It is likely a read error, because the conserved phenylalanine at the end of the CDR3 is missing. The rearrangement uses TRBV3-1 (or the pseudogene TRBV3-2) and TRBJ1-2; no clear D gene. Between the trimmed V and J ends, which lost 2 bases and 7 bases, there was a span of 11 bases. There are 13 residues in the CDR3. CDR1 LGHDT and CDR2 YNNKEL come from the germline V gene (reference sequence). CDR3 in DNA: TGTGCCAGCAGCCAAACCATCCGGGGTGGCTACACCTCC. This gives the protein CASSQTIRGGYTS.

This rearrangement joins TRBV5-1 to TRBJ2-3, with 8 bases that match TRBD1. CDR1 and CDR2 (germline): SGHRS, YFSETQ. The J segment lost 4 bases and the V segment lost 6 bases, leaving 4 bases of the junction unmatched. CDR3 length: 13 amino acids. Here the CDR3 reads CASTGQGADTQYF. CDR3 DNA sequence: TGCGCCAGCACAGGACAGGGCGCAGATACGCAGTATTTT.

The chain uses TRBV21-1 and TRBJ1-3; TRBD1, the table's D call, lacks a check against the DNA. TRBV21-1 is a recognized pseudogene. The CDR3 covers 15 residues. The CDR3 coding sequence is TGTGCCAGCACCGATTCTACAGGGTCTGGAAACACCATATATTTT. Its protein is CASTDSTGSGNTIYF.

The rearrangement joins TRBV18 to TRBJ1-5; D might be TRBD1 (6 bases). V was cut by 2 bases and J by 3 bases, with 11 bases left in between. CDR3 length equals 15 residues. CDR1 KGHSH and CDR2 LQKENI come from the germline V gene. CDR3: CASSPSSGDNQPQHF. CDR3 sequence (DNA): TGTGCCAGCTCACCAAGTTCAGGGGACAATCAGCCCCAGCATTTT.

This CDR3 reads CASSSIGEDTQYF. The CDR3 coding sequence is TGTGCCAGCAGCTCGATAGGGGAAGATACGCAGTATTTT. The chain carries TRBV7-3 and TRBJ2-3; D is perhaps TRBD1 (5 bases). Trimming left V 4 bases short and J 5 bases short, with 10 bases between. Germline-derived CDR1 and CDR2 are SGHTA and FQGTGA. The CDR3 has 13 amino acids.

V and J are TRBV6-2 or TRBV6-3 and TRBJ1-2, with D possibly being TRBD1 (5 bases). Germline V gene lookup returns CDR1 MNHEY and CDR2 SVGEGT. Deletions cut 6 bases from V and 7 bases from J, with 12 bases between. The CDR3 runs to 12 residues. In nucleotides, the CDR3 is TGTGCCAGCAGCGACAGTCGTCTTGGCTACACCTTC. Protein product: CASSDSRLGYTF.

This chain uses TRBV4-1 with TRBJ2-7; TRBD2 is a possible D gene (5 bases). This CDR3 contains 16 residues. V lost 5 bases and J lost 2, with 19 bases in between. Germline CDR1 reads MGHRA; CDR2 reads YSYEKL. The DNA of the CDR3 is TGCGCCAGCAGCTCCGCGGGTAGCGCGAGACCCTACGAGCAGTACTTC. Its translation: CASSSAGSARPYEQYF.

The chain has TRBV6-5 and TRBJ1-6; D unresolved. CDR3 length: 13 amino acids. V dropped 2 bases and J dropped 10 bases, with 9 bases sitting between them. From germline, CDR1 is MNHEY and CDR2 SVGAGI. In nucleotides, the CDR3 is TGTGCCAGCAGTTACGAGGTTCGGTCACCCCTCCACTTT. Residues: CASSYEVRSPLHF.

The chain joins TRBV11-2 to TRBJ2-1; D is possibly TRBD1 (6 bases). The CDR3 is 14 residues long. V was clipped by 5 bases and J by 7 bases, with 15 bases between them. The germline V gene encodes CDR1 SGHAT and CDR2 FQNNGV. The CDR3 sequence is CASSRPQGENEQFF. CDR3 in DNA: TGTGCCAGCAGCCGCCCACAGGGTGAGAATGAGCAGTTCTTC.

The chain links TRBV29-1 to TRBJ1-2; perhaps TRBD1 as D (5 bases). V lost 0 bases, J lost 5 bases, and 16 bases lay in between. Germline loops: CDR1 SQVTM, CDR2 ANQGSEA. The CDR3 contains 15 residues. CDR3 nucleotides: TGCAGCGTTGAAGAGGACACCGGTAGGTTTTATGGCTACACCTTC. Amino acid sequence: CSVEEDTGRFYGYTF.

Remarks on this clone: The identical CDR3 is also encoded by other nucleotide sequences in the sample. The chain couples TRBV5-1 to TRBJ1-1, with D possibly TRBD1 on 5 matching bases. Per germline, CDR1 SGHRS and CDR2 YFSETQ. Trimming left V 5 bases short and J 3 bases short, with 11 bases between. The CDR3 consists of 13 residues. CDR3 coding DNA: TGCGCCAGCAGGTATACAGGTGACACTGAAGCTTTCTTT. Residues: CASRYTGDTEAFF.

The chain uses TRBV6-1 and TRBJ1-4; the match to TRBD1 covers 8 bases. Germline V gene lookup returns CDR1 MNHNS and CDR2 SASEGT. The trim removed 2 bases at V and 8 bases at J, leaving 10 bases unmatched. The CDR3 spans 16 residues. CDR3 sequence reads: CASSEMNQGAREKLFF. CDR3 nucleotide sequence: TGTGCCAGCAGTGAAATGAACCAGGGGGCGCGCGAAAAACTGTTTTTT.